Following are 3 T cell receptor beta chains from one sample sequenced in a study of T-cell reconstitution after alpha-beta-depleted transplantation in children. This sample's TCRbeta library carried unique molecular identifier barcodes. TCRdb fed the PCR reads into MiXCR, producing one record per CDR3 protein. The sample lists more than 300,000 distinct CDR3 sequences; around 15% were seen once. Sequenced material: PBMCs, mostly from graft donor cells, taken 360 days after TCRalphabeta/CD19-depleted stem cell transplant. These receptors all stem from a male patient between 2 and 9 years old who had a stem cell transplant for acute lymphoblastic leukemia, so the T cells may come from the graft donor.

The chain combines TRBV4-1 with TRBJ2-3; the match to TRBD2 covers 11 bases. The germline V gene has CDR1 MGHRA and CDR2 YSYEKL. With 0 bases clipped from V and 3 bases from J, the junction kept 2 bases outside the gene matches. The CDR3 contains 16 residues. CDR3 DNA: TGCGCCAGCAGCCAAGAGGGACTAGCGGCTACAGATACGCAGTATTTT. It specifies CASSQEGLAATDTQYF.

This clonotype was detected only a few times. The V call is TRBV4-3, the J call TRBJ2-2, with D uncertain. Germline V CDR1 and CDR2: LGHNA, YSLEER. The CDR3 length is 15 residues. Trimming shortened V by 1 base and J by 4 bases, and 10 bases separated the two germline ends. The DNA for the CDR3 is TGCGCCAGCAGCCAAGGGGTAGTAGGCACCGGGGAGCTGTTTTTT. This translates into CASSQGVVGTGELFF.

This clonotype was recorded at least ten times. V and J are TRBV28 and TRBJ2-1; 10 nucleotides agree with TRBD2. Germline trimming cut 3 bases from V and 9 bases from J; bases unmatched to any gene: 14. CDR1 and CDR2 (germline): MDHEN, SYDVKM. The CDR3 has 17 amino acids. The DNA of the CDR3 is TGTGCCAGCAGTTTTAGAGGACTAGCGGAGTTGGTGTGTGAGCAGTTCTTC. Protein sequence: CASSFRGLAELVCEQFF.